These 14 T cell receptor beta chains were all obtained from the same sample, sequenced in a study of cytomegalovirus exposure and HLA in healthy donors. PCR employed 60 Vbeta and 13 Jbeta primers. Sequenced by immunoSEQ multiplex PCR; TCRdb stores in-frame clones only, minus some. Here the sample table reports about 48,000 clones. The sequenced sample consisted of PBMCs. These receptor sequences come from a woman aged 40 to 50 in good health and CMV-seronegative.

This chain links TRBV9 with TRBJ1-2; D is unclear. From germline, CDR1 is SGDLS and CDR2 YYNGEE. Trimming pared 1 base from V and 8 bases from J, leaving 21 bases between. The CDR3 is 16 amino acids. Here the CDR3 reads CASSVPGVGAVRGYTF. CDR3 nucleotides: TGTGCCAGCAGCGTACCCGGGGTGGGCGCAGTGAGGGGCTACACCTTC.

The CDR3 spells CASSLEEGVLRAFF. CDR3 nucleotides: TGCGCCAGCAGCTTGGAAGAAGGGGTATTAAGGGCTTTCTTT. The chain couples TRBV5-1 to TRBJ1-1; D is possibly TRBD1 (5 bases). The CDR3 is 14 residues long. CDR1 is SGHRS and CDR2 is YFSETQ in the germline V gene. With 0 bases removed from V and 11 bases from J, the gap between germline ends came to 17 bases.

The V gene is TRBV7-2, the J gene TRBJ2-7, with D possibly matching TRBD2 (5 bases). CDR1 and CDR2 (germline): SGHTA, FQGNSA. V was cut by 0 bases and J by 2 bases, with 8 bases left in between. The CDR3 sequence is 14 residues long. CDR3 DNA sequence: TGTGCCAGCAGCTTAGCGCACGGGGCCTACGAGCAGTACTTC. The encoded protein is CASSLAHGAYEQYF.

The rearrangement links TRBV4-3 to TRBJ2-1, with TRBD1 as a possible D gene (6 bases). The germline V gene encodes CDR1 LGHNA and CDR2 YSLEER. The CDR3 is made up of 14 amino acids. V was shortened by 0 bases and J by 7 bases, with 10 bases between the two germline ends. The chain's CDR3 is CASSQDRGWNEQFF. The CDR3 DNA reads TGCGCCAGCAGCCAAGACAGGGGATGGAATGAGCAGTTCTTC.

V gene TRBV29-1 combines with J gene TRBJ2-1; 8 bases map to TRBD2. The CDR3 is 15 amino acids. The germline V gene encodes CDR1 SQVTM and CDR2 ANQGSEA. V shed 0 bases, J shed 8 bases, and the junction held 9 bases outside the gene matches. CDR3 sequence: CSVEEPGGPADEQFF. CDR3 nucleotide sequence: TGCAGCGTTGAAGAACCGGGAGGGCCCGCCGATGAGCAGTTCTTC.

V usage is TRBV29-1 and J usage is TRBJ2-1; 16 nucleotides match TRBD2. The ends lost 6 bases at V and 4 bases at J; junction bases unmatched: 3. From germline, CDR1 is SQVTM and CDR2 ANQGSEA. The CDR3 covers 15 residues. CDR3 nucleotide sequence: TGCAGCGTGGGGACTAGCGGGAGGGGTTACAATGAGCAGTTCTTC. Encoded protein: CSVGTSGRGYNEQFF.

J is TRBJ1-2 and V is TRBV5-4; TRBD1 agrees at 9 bases. V was pared by 0 bases and J by 6 bases, with 6 bases of the junction left unmatched. Germline V gene lookup returns CDR1 SGHNT and CDR2 YYREEE (reference sequence). The CDR3 contains 15 residues. For the CDR3, the DNA is TGTGCCAGCAGCTTGGGGGACAGGGAATTTAATGGCTACACCTTC. It encodes CASSLGDREFNGYTF.

This chain connects TRBV7-2 to TRBJ2-7, with 13 nucleotides matching TRBD2. The CDR3 length is 18 residues. CDR1 and CDR2 from the germline V gene are SGHTA and FQGNSA. Trimming cost V 3 bases and J 0 bases; bases outside gene matches: 8. The CDR3 DNA reads TGTGCCAGCAGCTTCCGGACTAGCGGGGGTTTAAGCTCCTACGAGCAGTACTTC. Its translation is CASSFRTSGGLSSYEQYF.

CDR3 amino acids: CASSLMSPIAYEQYF. In DNA, the CDR3 is TGCGCCAGCAGCTTGATGAGCCCCATAGCCTACGAGCAGTACTTC. The chain combines TRBV5-1 with TRBJ2-7, with D unresolved. The germline V gene has CDR1 SGHRS and CDR2 YFSETQ. Trimming removed 1 base from V and 2 bases from J, with 13 bases in between. The CDR3 covers 15 residues. The full variable domain, with the rest looked up from reference TRBV5-1 and TRBJ2-7, is KAGVTQTPRYLIKTRGQQVTLSCSPISGHRSVSWYQQTPGQGLQFLFEYFSETQRNKGNFPGRFSGRQFSNSRSEMNVSTLELGDSALYLCASSLMSPIAYEQYFGPGTRLTVT.

The gene calls are TRBV7-2 and TRBJ2-7; D gene unclear. This CDR3 contains 15 residues. V was clipped by 5 bases and J by 1 base, with 15 bases between them. In germline, CDR1 is SGHTA, CDR2 FQGNSA. The CDR3 is CASSQSEAKSYEQYF. CDR3 DNA: TGTGCCAGCAGCCAGAGCGAGGCCAAATCCTACGAGCAGTACTTC.

The chain has TRBV6-1 and TRBJ1-5, with D tentatively TRBD1 (5 bases). CDR1 is MNHNS and CDR2 is SASEGT in the germline V gene. The V end lost 1 base, the J end lost 3 bases, and 7 bases lay between the germline ends. The CDR3 spans 14 residues. For the CDR3, the DNA is TGTGCCAGCAGTGAAGGACAGATCAATCAGCCCCAGCATTTT. Translated: CASSEGQINQPQHF.

The genes are TRBV9 and TRBJ2-3; possibly TRBD1 for D (5 bases). The CDR3 length is 16 residues. Germline V lookup: CDR1 SGDLS, CDR2 YYNGEE. The V end was cut by 4 bases, the J end by 2 bases, with 17 bases between. In DNA form, the CDR3 reads TGTGCCAGCAGCTACCTGGGGCAGGGCAACACAGATACGCAGTATTTT. As protein: CASSYLGQGNTDTQYF. The whole variable domain, filled in from reference TRBV9 and TRBJ2-3, reads DSGVTQTPKHLITATGQRVTLRCSPRSGDLSVYWYQQSLDQGLQFLIQYYNGEERAKGNILERFSAQQFPDLHSELNLSSLELGDSALYFCASSYLGQGNTDTQYFGPGTRLTVL.

J is TRBJ1-5 and V is TRBV18; 9 nucleotides agree with TRBD1. Germline V gives CDR1 KGHSH, CDR2 LQKENI. The CDR3 is made up of 16 amino acids. With V trimmed by 4 bases and J by 5 bases, 9 bases remained unmatched. In DNA form, the CDR3 reads TGTGCCAGCTCACTTTCCGGGACAGGGTCCGATCAGCCCCAGCATTTT. Amino acid sequence: CASSLSGTGSDQPQHF.

The V call is TRBV29-1, the J call TRBJ2-5; D gene ambiguous. There are 12 residues in the CDR3. CDR1 is SQVTM, CDR2 ANQGSEA, per germline. The V and J ends lost 6 bases and 1 base respectively, with 9 bases between them. This chain's CDR3 is CSVRRSQETQYF. CDR3 coding DNA: TGCAGCGTGAGGCGCAGCCAAGAGACCCAGTACTTC.